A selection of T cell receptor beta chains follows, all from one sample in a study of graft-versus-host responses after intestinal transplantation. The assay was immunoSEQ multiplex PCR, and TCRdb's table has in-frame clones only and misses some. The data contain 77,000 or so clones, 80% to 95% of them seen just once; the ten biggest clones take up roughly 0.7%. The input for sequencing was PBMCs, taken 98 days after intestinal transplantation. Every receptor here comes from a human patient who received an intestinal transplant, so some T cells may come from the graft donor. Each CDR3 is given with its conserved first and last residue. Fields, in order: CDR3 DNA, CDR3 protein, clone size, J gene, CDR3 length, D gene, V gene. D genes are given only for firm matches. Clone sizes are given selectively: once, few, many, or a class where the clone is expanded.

cdr3_nt: TGTGCCAGCAGCGGTCCCCGGGACGGAGCTTCCTACGAGCAGTACTTC
cdr3_aa: CASSGPRDGASYEQYF
clone_size: .
j_call: TRBJ2-7
cdr3_length: 16
d_call: .
v_call: TRBV28

cdr3_nt: TGTGCCAGCAGCTTGGATGCAGGGAACCAGCCCCAGCATTTT
cdr3_aa: CASSLDAGNQPQHF
clone_size: .
j_call: TRBJ1-5
cdr3_length: 14
d_call: .
v_call: TRBV5-4

cdr3_nt: TGTGCCAGCAGCTCGACTAGCTCAGATACGCAGTATTTT
cdr3_aa: CASSSTSSDTQYF
clone_size: .
j_call: TRBJ2-3
cdr3_length: 13
d_call: TRBD2
v_call: TRBV7-3

cdr3_nt: TGTGCCAGCAGTGTCCAAGCCGGGGGCGGGTACGAGCAGTACTTC
cdr3_aa: CASSVQAGGGYEQYF
clone_size: .
j_call: TRBJ2-7
cdr3_length: 15
d_call: .
v_call: TRBV6-1

cdr3_nt: TGTGCCAGCAGCTTAAAGTGGAGCTCCCTCACAGATACGCAGTGTTTT
cdr3_aa: CASSLKWSSLTDTQCF
clone_size: once
j_call: TRBJ2-3
cdr3_length: 16
d_call: .
v_call: TRBV11-2

cdr3_nt: TGTGCCAGCAGCTTGGATGGGTACAATGAGCAGTTCTTC
cdr3_aa: CASSLDGYNEQFF
clone_size: .
j_call: TRBJ2-1
cdr3_length: 13
d_call: .
v_call: TRBV5-6

cdr3_nt: TGCGCCAGCAGCTTGGCGACTAACAATGAGCAGTTCTTC
cdr3_aa: CASSLATNNEQFF
clone_size: .
j_call: TRBJ2-1
cdr3_length: 13
d_call: .
v_call: TRBV5-1

cdr3_nt: TGTGCCAGCAGCCGGGACTCCTCCTCCTACGAGCAGTACTTC
cdr3_aa: CASSRDSSSYEQYF
clone_size: .
j_call: TRBJ2-7
cdr3_length: 14
d_call: .
v_call: TRBV9

cdr3_nt: TGCGCCAGCAGCCAAGATTCGGACAGGGGGTTGCCATATAGCAATCAGCCCCAGCATTTT
cdr3_aa: CASSQDSDRGLPYSNQPQHF
clone_size: .
j_call: TRBJ1-5
cdr3_length: 20
d_call: TRBD1
v_call: TRBV4-1

cdr3_nt: TGTGCCAGCAGCTTAGCCCTCTATGTTAATGAGCAGTTCTTC
cdr3_aa: CASSLALYVNEQFF
clone_size: .
j_call: TRBJ2-1
cdr3_length: 14
d_call: .
v_call: TRBV7-9

cdr3_nt: TGTGCCAGCCGAGCTAGCGGGGGCTACTACGAGCAGTACTTC
cdr3_aa: CASRASGGYYEQYF
clone_size: once
j_call: TRBJ2-7
cdr3_length: 14
d_call: TRBD2
v_call: TRBV2

cdr3_nt: TGCAGCGCCGGGTTCGGACAGGGGTATGGCTACACCTTC
cdr3_aa: CSAGFGQGYGYTF
clone_size: .
j_call: TRBJ1-2
cdr3_length: 13
d_call: TRBD1
v_call: TRBV29-1

cdr3_nt: TGTGCCAGCTCATCCTACAGGGATGGAGGAGATACGCAGTATTTT
cdr3_aa: CASSSYRDGGDTQYF
clone_size: .
j_call: TRBJ2-3
cdr3_length: 15
d_call: .
v_call: TRBV18

cdr3_nt: TGTGCCAGCAGTTTAGGGGGGAACACTGAAGCTTTCTTT
cdr3_aa: CASSLGGNTEAFF
clone_size: .
j_call: TRBJ1-1
cdr3_length: 13
d_call: .
v_call: TRBV28